This is a list of T cell receptor beta chains from one sample in a study of shared clonotypes between healthy human individuals. This table comes from immunoSEQ multiplex PCR, and its TCRdb copy is limited to in-frame clones, with some not included. There are approximately 500,000 clones in the sample; roughly 79% occur only once, and under 15% lies in the top ten. Source material: PBMCs. The receptors come from a woman in her 40s in good health. Some clones in this sample may be carry-over from other donors' samples. The CDR3 runs from the conserved cysteine through the conserved F or W. Each record gives: CDR3 DNA, CDR3 protein, J gene, clone size, D gene, V gene. The D gene is left open where the match is weak. Size is stated for part of the rows, as once, few or many counts, or as a class when the clone is expanded.

TGTGCCAGCAGCCCGTGGGGGGGCCGGTCAGCAACAGATACGCAGTATTTT CASSPWGGRSATDTQYF TRBJ2-3 . . TRBV7-8
TGCGCCAGCAGCTTGGGTTCGGCCTCCGAGCAGTACTTC CASSLGSASEQYF TRBJ2-7 . . TRBV5-1
TGCGCCAGCAGCTTGGCCGGGGATGGTATTGTGCTGTTTTTT CASSLAGDGIVLFF TRBJ2-2 . . TRBV5-1
TGTGCCAGCAGCTTATGGGCCCGTGGGGAGCTGTTTTTT CASSLWARGELFF TRBJ2-2 once . TRBV7-3
TGTGCCAGAACACAGGGACTACCTGGAAACACCATATATTTT CARTQGLPGNTIYF TRBJ1-3 . . TRBV30
TGTGCCAGCAGCGGACAGGGGGCGAGCGGGGAGCTGTTTTTT CASSGQGASGELFF TRBJ2-2 . TRBD1 TRBV9
TGTGCCAGCAGTAGGGCAGACACTGGAAACACCATATATTTT CASSRADTGNTIYF TRBJ1-3 once . TRBV28
TGTGCCAGCAGTGAACCTGGGGCAGGGGGCGGTTTGATTATGAACACTGAAGCTTTCTTT CASSEPGAGGGLIMNTEAFF TRBJ1-1 . TRBD1 TRBV6-1
TGTGCCAGCTCACCTAGTCCCCTTCTAGCGGGAGAAGCCAAAAACATTCAGTACTTC CASSPSPLLAGEAKNIQYF TRBJ2-4 . TRBD2 TRBV18
TGTGCCAGCAGCTCCGGGGCCGCCGGTGGTGATGGCTACACCTTC CASSSGAAGGDGYTF TRBJ1-2 . . TRBV5-4